The sequence of this T cell receptor beta chain was determined in a study of cytomegalovirus exposure and HLA in healthy donors. Study-level results: Investigators reported 150 to 200 TCR beta chains as tied to cytomegalovirus.

TCRdb's copy holds only in-frame clones and misses some; the assay was immunoSEQ multiplex PCR. The repertoire consists of about 150,000 clones, with 85% to 90% occurring once and the leading ten covering about 3.5%. From germline, CDR1 is MNHNS and CDR2 SASEGT. This CDR3 contains 14 residues. Trimming pared 7 bases from V and 2 bases from J, leaving 12 bases between. With regard to this clone: Its antigen is unidentified.

The TCR was taken from a woman aged 18-35 years in good health and CMV-seropositive. V gene TRBV6-1 combines with J gene TRBJ1-5; TRBD1 might be the D (6 bases). Input material: PBMCs. CDR3 in amino acids: CASTQGGGNQPQHF. The CDR3 nucleotides read TGTGCCAGCACCCAAGGGGGTGGCAATCAGCCCCAGCATTTT.